Shown below are 10 T cell receptor beta chains from a single sample sequenced in a study of stem cell transplantation in POMP-related autoinflammatory disease. This table comes from immunoSEQ multiplex PCR, and its TCRdb copy is limited to in-frame clones, with some not included. The table includes about 32,000 clones, 85% to 90% detected once. Sequences were derived from CD4+ T cells from PBMCs, sampled before stem cell transplantation. The receptors here all came from a human donor with POMP-related autoinflammation and immune dysregulation (PRAID).

This chain uses TRBV4-1 with TRBJ2-2; D is possibly TRBD1 (5 bases). The CDR3 sequence is 14 residues long. The V gene lost 0 bases and the J gene lost 7 bases, with 9 bases spanning the gap. CDR1 and CDR2 (germline): MGHRA, YSYEKL. CDR3 sequence reads: CASSQDGAGGELFF. As DNA, the CDR3 is TGCGCCAGCAGCCAAGATGGGGCAGGCGGGGAGCTGTTTTTT.

The chain joins TRBV6-5 to TRBJ2-5, with a weak D call TRBD1 (5 bases). CDR1 is MNHEY, CDR2 SVGAGI, per germline. Trimming left V 0 bases short and J 3 bases short, with 8 bases between. The CDR3 runs to 14 residues. This CDR3 is CASSYSRQKETQYF. CDR3 in DNA: TGTGCCAGCAGTTACTCTCGACAGAAAGAGACCCAGTACTTC.

The V call is TRBV18, the J call TRBJ1-5; D is uncertain. V was pared by 2 bases and J by 5 bases, with 7 bases between. This CDR3 spans 13 amino acids. Germline CDR1 and CDR2: KGHSH and LQKENI. The DNA for the CDR3 is TGTGCCAGCTCACCAGGGCTCGATCAGCCCCAGCATTTT. It is translated as CASSPGLDQPQHF. The whole variable domain, filled in from reference TRBV18 and TRBJ1-5, reads NAGVMQNPRHLVRRRGQEARLRCSPMKGHSHVYWYRQLPEEGLKFMVYLQKENIIDESGMPKERFSAEFPKEGPSILRIQQVVRGDSAAYFCASSPGLDQPQHFGDGTRLSIL.

The genes are TRBV5-1 and TRBJ2-7, with TRBD1 matching over 10 bases. Germline-derived CDR1 and CDR2 are SGHRS and YFSETQ. CDR3 length: 13 residues. Trimming took 5 bases from V and 5 from J; bases not matched to a gene: 4. The DNA of the CDR3 is TGCGCCAGCAGACTGACAGGGGGCCACGAGCAGTACTTC. It translates to CASRLTGGHEQYF. Using reference TRBV5-1 and TRBJ2-7 for the parts outside the CDR3, the full variable domain is KAGVTQTPRYLIKTRGQQVTLSCSPISGHRSVSWYQQTPGQGLQFLFEYFSETQRNKGNFPGRFSGRQFSNSRSEMNVSTLELGDSALYLCASRLTGGHEQYFGPGTRLTVT.

The chain links TRBV29-1 to TRBJ2-7; 8 nucleotides align to TRBD1. J lost 4 bases, V lost 3 bases, and 8 bases had no gene match. Germline CDR1 SQVTM, CDR2 ANQGSEA. This CDR3 is 14 amino acids long. CDR3 sequence reads: CSVDPTGAGYEQYF. In nucleotides, the CDR3 is TGCAGCGTTGACCCGACAGGGGCAGGATACGAGCAGTACTTC.

J is TRBJ1-3 and V is TRBV11-2, with D unclear. This CDR3 spans 14 amino acids. V shed 5 bases and J shed 4 bases, with 12 bases lying between them. Germline CDR1 SGHAT, CDR2 FQNNGV. The CDR3 bases are TGTGCCAGCAGCAAGAGGGTGCGCGGAAACACCATATATTTT. This encodes CASSKRVRGNTIYF. The whole variable domain, filled in from reference TRBV11-2 and TRBJ1-3, reads EAGVAQSPRYKIIEKRQSVAFWCNPISGHATLYWYQQILGQGPKLLIQFQNNGVVDDSQLPKDRFSAERLKGVDSTLKIQPAKLEDSAVYLCASSKRVRGNTIYFGEGSWLTVV.

This chain connects TRBV9 to TRBJ1-4; TRBD1 agrees at 10 bases. V was pared by 1 base and J by 8 bases, with 2 bases of the junction left unmatched. The CDR3 spans 14 residues. Per germline, CDR1 SGDLS and CDR2 YYNGEE. The CDR3 is CASSVPGQGEKLFF. The CDR3 DNA sequence: TGTGCCAGCAGCGTACCGGGACAGGGGGAAAAACTGTTTTTT.

The V gene is TRBV5-1, the J gene TRBJ2-1; maybe TRBD1 (6 bases). Trimming shortened V by 9 bases and J by 0 bases, and 13 bases separated the two germline ends. Germline V lookup: CDR1 SGHRS, CDR2 YFSETQ. The CDR3 totals 14 residues. The CDR3 region has the DNA TGCGCCACCTCCGCCAGGGGCTCCTACAATGAGCAGTTCTTC. It codes for CATSARGSYNEQFF.

The chain employs TRBV6-5 and TRBJ2-3, with D uncertain. Trimming took off 3 bases at V and 4 bases at J, with 8 bases between the two ends. CDR3 length: 13 amino acids. The V gene's germline CDR1 is MNHEY and CDR2 SVGAGI. In DNA form, the CDR3 reads TGTGCCAGCAGTTATGGCAGTCCAGATACGCAGTATTTT. Translated, it gives CASSYGSPDTQYF.

This chain uses TRBV5-4 with TRBJ1-2, with no clear D. CDR1 SGHNT and CDR2 YYREEE come from the germline V gene (reference sequence). The CDR3 runs 12 residues. V was trimmed by 3 bases and J by 0 bases, leaving 3 bases between them. The CDR3, as DNA: TGTGCCAGCAGCTCGCCTAACTATGGCTACACCTTC. Translated: CASSSPNYGYTF.